This T cell receptor beta chain was recovered during a study of blood T cell repertoires in COVID-19. The overall study: COVID-19 samples from acute and convalescent phases originated in the United States, Italy and Spain.

Source study methods: How many nucleated cells were present was estimated from reference gene primer amplification. The repertoire was sequenced with immunoSEQ multiplex PCR; TCRdb's copy has only in-frame clones and lacks some. Clonal size and the V and J genes are those of that table, whereas D and trimming came from the DNA. The data show nearly 45,000 clones, 60% to 80% seen once. The V gene lost 2 bases and the J gene lost 2 bases, with 10 bases spanning the gap. Germline CDR1 is SEHNR and CDR2 is FQNEAQ (reference sequence). The CDR3 is 14 residues long. Sequencing input: peripheral blood. This receptor was taken from a man between 65 and 85 years old with acute or convalescent COVID-19. The chain recombines TRBV7-9 with TRBJ2-7, with D perhaps matching TRBD2 (5 bases). The CDR3 DNA sequence: TGTGCCAGCAGCTTAAGCGGCAGACCCTACGAGCAGTACTTC. Amino acids: CASSLSGRPYEQYF. The variable domain in full, with the rest retrieved from reference TRBV7-9 and TRBJ2-7, is DTGVSQNPRHKITKRGQNVTFRCDPISEHNRLYWYRQTLGQGPEFLTYFQNEAQLEKSRLLSDRFSAERPKGSFSTLEIQRTEQGDSAMYLCASSLSGRPYEQYFGPGTRLTVT.